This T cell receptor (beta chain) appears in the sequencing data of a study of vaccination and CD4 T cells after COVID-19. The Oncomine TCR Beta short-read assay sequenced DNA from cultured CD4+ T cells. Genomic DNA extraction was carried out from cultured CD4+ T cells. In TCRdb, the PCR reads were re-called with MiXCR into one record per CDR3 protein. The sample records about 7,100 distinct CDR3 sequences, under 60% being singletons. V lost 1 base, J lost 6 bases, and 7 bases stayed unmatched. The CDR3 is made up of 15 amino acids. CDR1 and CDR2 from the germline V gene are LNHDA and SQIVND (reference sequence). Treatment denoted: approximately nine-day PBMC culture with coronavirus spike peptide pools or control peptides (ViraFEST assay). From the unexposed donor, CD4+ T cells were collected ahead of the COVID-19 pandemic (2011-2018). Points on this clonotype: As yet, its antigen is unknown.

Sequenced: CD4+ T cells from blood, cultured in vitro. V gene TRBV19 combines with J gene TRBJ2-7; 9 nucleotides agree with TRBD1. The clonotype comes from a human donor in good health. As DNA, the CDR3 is TGTGCCAGTAGTATAGGCCCGGGACAGGGAGGCGAGCAGTACTTC. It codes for CASSIGPGQGGEQYF.